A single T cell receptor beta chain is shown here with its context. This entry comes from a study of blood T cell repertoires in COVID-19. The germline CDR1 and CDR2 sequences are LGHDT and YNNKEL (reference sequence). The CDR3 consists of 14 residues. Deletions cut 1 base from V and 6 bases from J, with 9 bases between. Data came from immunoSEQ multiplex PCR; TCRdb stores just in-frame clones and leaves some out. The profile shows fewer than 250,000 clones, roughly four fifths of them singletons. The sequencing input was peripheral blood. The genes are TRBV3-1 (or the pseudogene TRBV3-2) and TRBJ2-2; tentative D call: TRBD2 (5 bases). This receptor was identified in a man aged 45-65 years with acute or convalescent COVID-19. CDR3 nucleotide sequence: TGTGCCAGCAGCCAAGGAGGAGGACCCGGGGAGCTGTTTTTT. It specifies CASSQGGGPGELFF.